This TCR beta chain was sequenced for a study of T-cell memory formation after mild COVID-19. Study-wide findings and caveats: Among clones peaking at day 37 in the second wave, SARS-CoV-2 specificity remained unconfirmed.

CDR1 and CDR2 (germline): MNHNY, SVGAGI (reference sequence). V lost 7 bases, J lost 7 bases, and 11 bases lay in between. The CDR3 runs to 13 residues. TCRdb reprocessed the 5' RACE reads with MiXCR, giving one entry per CDR3 protein. This sample has hundreds of thousands of distinct CDR3 sequences, with 20% found just once. In regard to this clonotype: What it recognizes is unknown.

This clonotype was sampled from an adult woman who had mild COVID-19 (a few samples of this study predate the infection). Cell type and time point are not known. This chain joins TRBV6-6 and TRBJ2-6; no definite D call. Sequencing was performed on PBMCs or a T cell subset sorted from them (not recorded which). The CDR3 spells CASTLGKANVLTF. In DNA form, the CDR3 reads TGTGCCAGCACCCTGGGGAAAGCCAACGTCCTGACTTTC.